The 20 T cell receptor beta chains listed next were all sequenced from one sample in a study of cytomegalovirus exposure and HLA in healthy donors. The study ran its PCR with 60 Vbeta and 13 Jbeta primers. The assay was immunoSEQ multiplex PCR, and TCRdb's table has in-frame clones only and misses some. The table includes around 130,000 clones, about four fifths detected once. What was sequenced was PBMCs. The receptors shown here come from a young woman in good health and CMV-seronegative.

This clone was seen a handful of times. The chain is built from TRBV6-6 and TRBJ2-7, with 9 positions matching TRBD1. The CDR3 spans 15 residues. Germline-derived CDR1 and CDR2 are MNHNY and SVGAGI (reference sequence). V lost 6 bases, J lost 1 base, and 7 bases stayed unmatched. This chain's CDR3 is CASSLTGGGSYEQYF. Written as DNA, the CDR3 is TGTGCCAGCAGCTTGACAGGGGGAGGGTCCTACGAGCAGTACTTC.

Points on this clone: Other DNA variants within this sample encode the same CDR3. V gene TRBV6-4 combines with J gene TRBJ2-1; TRBD2 matches at 12 bases. The CDR3 is 14 amino acids. Germline lookup yields CDR1 MRHNA and CDR2 SNTAGT. Unmatched junction bases numbered 0, after V lost 4 bases and J lost 5 bases. In DNA form, the CDR3 reads TGTGCCAGCAGTGGACTAGCGGGGGACAATGAGCAGTTCTTC. It codes for CASSGLAGDNEQFF.

This chain connects TRBV6-5 to TRBJ1-2; D call uncertain. V was clipped by 0 bases and J by 4 bases, with 6 bases between them. Germline CDR1 and CDR2: MNHEY and SVGAGI. This CDR3 contains 13 residues. The CDR3 loop is CASSYSSVYGYTF. The CDR3 region has the DNA TGTGCCAGCAGTTACTCGAGCGTCTATGGCTACACCTTC.

This clone was observed once. The gene calls are TRBV13 and TRBJ2-1; TRBD2 agrees at 8 bases. Germline values: CDR1 PRHDT, CDR2 FYEKMQ (reference sequence). The CDR3 totals 16 residues. Trimming at V came to 2 bases and at J to 0 bases, leaving 3 bases not matched to a gene. As DNA, the CDR3 is TGTGCCAGCAGCTTATCAAGCGGGGGCTCCTACAATGAGCAGTTCTTC. Translated, it gives CASSLSSGGSYNEQFF.

This chain uses TRBV7-2 with TRBJ1-2, with 9 positions matching TRBD1. V gave up 4 bases and J gave up 7 bases; unmatched junction bases: 10. There are 15 residues in the CDR3. Germline CDR1 SGHTA, CDR2 FQGNSA. The CDR3 spells CASSYSGTGSTGYTF. CDR3 nucleotides: TGTGCCAGCAGCTATTCCGGGACAGGGTCGACTGGCTACACCTTC.

The chain links TRBV6-1 to TRBJ2-7; D not certain. Trimming cost V 3 bases and J 4 bases, with 4 bases left between them. The CDR3 is made up of 11 amino acids. Germline loops: CDR1 MNHNS, CDR2 SASEGT. CDR3 DNA: TGTGCCAGCAGTGACCTGTACGAGCAGTACTTC. Its protein product is CASSDLYEQYF.

J is TRBJ2-3 and V is TRBV5-1; 11 bases map to TRBD2. Germline V lookup: CDR1 SGHRS, CDR2 YFSETQ. Trimming at V came to 7 bases and at J to 0 bases, leaving 7 bases not matched to a gene. The CDR3 runs 16 residues. In DNA, the CDR3 is TGCGCCAGCGCAAGACTAGCGGGGTATAGCACAGATACGCAGTATTTT. It codes for CASARLAGYSTDTQYF.

The chain uses TRBV15 and TRBJ2-5; D remains ambiguous. The J call is uncertain, as TRBJ2-7 better fits the DNA end. Germline CDR1 LNHNV, CDR2 YYDKDF (reference sequence). The CDR3 is made up of 13 amino acids. CDR3 DNA: TGTGCCACCAGCAGAGAGTTCCGATACGAGCAGTACTTC. Its protein product is CATSREFRYEQYF.

The chain has TRBV5-1 and TRBJ2-7, with 8 bases identical to TRBD1. The CDR3 is 15 amino acids. Germline-derived CDR1 and CDR2 are SGHRS and YFSETQ. The V segment lost 0 bases and the J segment 5 bases; nucleotides outside the gene matches: 7. This chain's CDR3 is CASSLEGQGAHEQYF. The CDR3 nucleotides are TGCGCCAGCAGCTTGGAGGGTCAGGGGGCCCACGAGCAGTACTTC. Together with reference TRBV5-1 and TRBJ2-7, the CDR3 gives the full variable domain: KAGVTQTPRYLIKTRGQQVTLSCSPISGHRSVSWYQQTPGQGLQFLFEYFSETQRNKGNFPGRFSGRQFSNSRSEMNVSTLELGDSALYLCASSLEGQGAHEQYFGPGTRLTVT.

CDR3 loop: CASSRQGNTIYF. The CDR3 DNA sequence: TGTGCCAGTAGCAGGCAAGGAAACACCATATATTTT. This chain joins TRBV19 and TRBJ1-3; D gene unclear. The germline gives CDR1 LNHDA, CDR2 SQIVND (reference sequence). The CDR3 spans 12 residues. The ends were cut back, 6 bases at V and 4 bases at J, with 7 bases in the middle. Using reference TRBV19 and TRBJ1-3 for the parts outside the CDR3, the full variable domain is DGGITQSPKYLFRKEGQNVTLSCEQNLNHDAMYWYRQDPGQGLRLIYYSQIVNDFQKGDIAEGYSVSREKKESFPLTVTSAQKNPTAFYLCASSRQGNTIYFGEGSWLTVV.

The chain uses TRBV9 and TRBJ2-5; possibly TRBD1 for D (6 bases). Germline lookup yields CDR1 SGDLS and CDR2 YYNGEE. The CDR3 contains 16 residues. V was trimmed by 4 bases and J by 6 bases, leaving 22 bases between them. The CDR3 protein is CASSPPGGTGLKTQYF. CDR3 bases: TGTGCCAGCAGCCCTCCCGGTGGCACAGGGTTAAAGACCCAGTACTTC.

The chain combines TRBV7-9 with TRBJ2-1; D gene unclear. The CDR3 is 14 residues long. CDR1 and CDR2 (germline): SEHNR, FQNEAQ (reference sequence). V lost 1 base and J 0 bases, leaving 4 bases between the germline ends. CDR3 DNA: TGTGCCAGCAGCTTAGGGAGCTCCTACAATGAGCAGTTCTTC. Its protein is CASSLGSSYNEQFF.

The V and J genes are TRBV5-1 and TRBJ2-5, with 9 bases fitting TRBD2. The assigned J gene may be wrong: the sequence end matches TRBJ2-7 better. CDR1 is SGHRS and CDR2 is YFSETQ in the germline V gene. The CDR3 runs 15 residues. The CDR3 nucleotides are TGCGCCAGCAGCTCGGGCGGGAGGGCCAGCTACGAGCAGTACTTC. It encodes CASSSGGRASYEQYF.

This clone was counted once. This chain joins TRBV2 and TRBJ1-4; 7 bases map to TRBD1. CDR3 length equals 13 residues. With V trimmed by 3 bases and J by 13 bases, 8 bases remained unmatched. The germline gives CDR1 SNHLY, CDR2 FYNNEI. CDR3 nucleotides: TGTGCCAGCAGTGAGCTATTACAGGGGAGACTGTTTTTT. Translation gives CASSELLQGRLFF.

This chain joins TRBV10-3 and TRBJ2-7, with D perhaps TRBD2 (6 bases). Germline CDR1 is ENHRY and CDR2 is SYGVKD. The CDR3 sequence is 16 residues long. The germline V and J ends were trimmed by 3 bases and 0 bases, with 15 bases remaining between them. The CDR3 nucleotides are TGTGCCATCAGTGAAGGTTTTGGGACTCGCTCCTACGAGCAGTACTTC. It translates to CAISEGFGTRSYEQYF.

The chain employs TRBV5-4 and TRBJ2-2; 7 bases agree with TRBD2. The V gene end was trimmed by 3 bases and the J gene end by 5 bases; junction bases not matched to a gene: 10. The germline CDR1 and CDR2 sequences are SGHNT and YYREEE (reference sequence). This CDR3 is 16 amino acids long. CDR3 DNA sequence: TGTGCCAGCAGCTCAGCGGGAACAGATCTAACCGGGGAGCTGTTTTTT. Residues: CASSSAGTDLTGELFF.

The chain uses TRBV30 and TRBJ2-7, with D tentatively TRBD1 (6 bases). V was cut by 4 bases and J by 7 bases, with 23 bases left in between. Germline-derived CDR1 and CDR2 are GTSNPN and SVGIG (reference sequence). This CDR3 contains 15 residues. Here the CDR3 DNA reads TGTGCCTGGACGTGGAGCGAAACACCTCAGGGGGAGCAGTACTTC. Amino acid sequence: CAWTWSETPQGEQYF.

This sequence joins TRBV25-1 and TRBJ1-5; D possibly corresponds to TRBD1 (5 bases). The CDR3 contains 15 residues. Trimming removed 8 bases from V and 5 bases from J, with 19 bases in between. Germline V gene sequence: CDR1 MGHDK, CDR2 SYGVNS. CDR3 region: CASPPGGRVDQPQHF. The CDR3 nucleotides read TGTGCCAGCCCTCCCGGGGGAAGAGTGGATCAGCCCCAGCATTTT.

The J gene is TRBJ1-2, the V gene TRBV5-6, with D hard to call. Germline CDR1 and CDR2: SGHDT and YYEEEE. This CDR3 is 12 amino acids long. Trimming removed 7 bases from V and 9 bases from J, with 16 bases in between. DNA of the CDR3: TGTGCCAGCCGAGGACGGGGAGATAGCTACACCTTC. Translation gives CASRGRGDSYTF. Full variable domain (missing parts from reference TRBV5-6 and TRBJ1-2): DAGVTQSPTHLIKTRGQQVTLRCSPKSGHDTVSWYQQALGQGPQFIFQYYEEEERQRGNFPDRFSGHQFPNYSSELNVNALLLGDSALYLCASRGRGDSYTFGSGTRLTVV.

This chain connects TRBV30 to TRBJ1-4, with TRBD1 matching over 10 bases. Per the germline V gene, CDR1 is GTSNPN and CDR2 is SVGIG (reference sequence). V dropped 1 base and J dropped 1; count of bases not matched to a gene: 6. The CDR3 runs to 17 residues. DNA for the CDR3: TGTGCCTGGAGTGGGGGGACAGGGGCTCAAACTAATGAAAAACTGTTTTTT. Residues: CAWSGGTGAQTNEKLFF.